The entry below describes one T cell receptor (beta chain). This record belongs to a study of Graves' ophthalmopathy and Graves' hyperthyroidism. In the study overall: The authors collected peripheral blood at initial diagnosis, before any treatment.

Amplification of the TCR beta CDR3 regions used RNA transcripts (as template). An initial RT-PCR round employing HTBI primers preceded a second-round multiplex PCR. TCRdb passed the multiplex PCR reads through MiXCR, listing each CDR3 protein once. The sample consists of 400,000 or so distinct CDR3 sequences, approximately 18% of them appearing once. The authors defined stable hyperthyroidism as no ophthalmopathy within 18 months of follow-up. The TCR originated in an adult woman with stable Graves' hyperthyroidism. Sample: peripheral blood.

The CDR3 DNA sequence: TGTGCCAGCAGCCCGGGGGGGGCGTTCCCAGATACGCAGTATTTT. Amino acid sequence: CASSPGGAFPDTQYF. J is TRBJ2-3 and V is TRBV9; 8 nucleotides line up with TRBD2. V shed 4 bases and J 4 bases; nucleotides not matched to a gene: 8. Germline CDR1 and CDR2: SGDLS and YYNGEE. This CDR3 is 15 amino acids long.